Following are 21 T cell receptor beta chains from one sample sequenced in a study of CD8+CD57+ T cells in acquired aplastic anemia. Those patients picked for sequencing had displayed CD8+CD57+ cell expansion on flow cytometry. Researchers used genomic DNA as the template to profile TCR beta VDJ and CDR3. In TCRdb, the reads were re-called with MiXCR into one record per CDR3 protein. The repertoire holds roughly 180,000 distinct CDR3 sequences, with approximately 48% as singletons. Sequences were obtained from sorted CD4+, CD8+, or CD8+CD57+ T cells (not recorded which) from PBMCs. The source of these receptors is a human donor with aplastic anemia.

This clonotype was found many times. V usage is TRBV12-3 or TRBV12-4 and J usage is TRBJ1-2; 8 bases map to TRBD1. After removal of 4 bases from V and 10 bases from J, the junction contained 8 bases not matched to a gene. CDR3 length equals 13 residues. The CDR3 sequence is CASSSDRVYDYTF. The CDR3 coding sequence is TGTGCCAGCAGTTCGGACAGGGTCTACGACTACACCTTC.

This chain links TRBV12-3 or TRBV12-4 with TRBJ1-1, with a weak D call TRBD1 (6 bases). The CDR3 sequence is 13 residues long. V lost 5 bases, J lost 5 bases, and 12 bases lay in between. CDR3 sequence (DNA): TGTGCCAGCAGTGGTAAAGGGGGTACTGAAGCTTTCTTT. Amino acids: CASSGKGGTEAFF.

The CDR3 spells CASSLLAQGDLNGYTF. The DNA of the CDR3 is TGTGCCAGCAGCTTGTTGGCGCAGGGGGATCTTAATGGCTACACCTTC. The J gene is TRBJ1-2, the V gene TRBV5-4; the match to TRBD1 covers 7 bases. J lost 6 bases, V lost 1 base, and 12 bases had no gene match. The CDR3 consists of 16 residues. In germline, CDR1 is SGHNT, CDR2 YYREEE (reference sequence). The full variable domain, its missing parts supplied by reference TRBV5-4 and TRBJ1-2, is ETGVTQSPTHLIKTRGQQVTLRCSSQSGHNTVSWYQQALGQGPQFIFQYYREEENGRGNFPPRFSGLQFPNYSSELNVNALELDDSALYLCASSLLAQGDLNGYTFGSGTRLTVV.

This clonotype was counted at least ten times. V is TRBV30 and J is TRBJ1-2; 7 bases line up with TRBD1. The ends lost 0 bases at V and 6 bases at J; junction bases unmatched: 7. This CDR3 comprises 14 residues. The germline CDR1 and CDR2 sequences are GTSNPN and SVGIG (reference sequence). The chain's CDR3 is CAWSVQFDRDGYTF. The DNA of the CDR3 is TGTGCCTGGAGTGTACAGTTCGACAGGGATGGCTACACCTTC. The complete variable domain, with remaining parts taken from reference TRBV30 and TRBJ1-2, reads SQTIHQWPATLVQPVGSPLSLECTVEGTSNPNLYWYRQAAGRGLQLLFYSVGIGQISSEVPQNLSASRPQDRQFILSSKKLLLSDSGFYLCAWSVQFDRDGYTFGSGTRLTVV.

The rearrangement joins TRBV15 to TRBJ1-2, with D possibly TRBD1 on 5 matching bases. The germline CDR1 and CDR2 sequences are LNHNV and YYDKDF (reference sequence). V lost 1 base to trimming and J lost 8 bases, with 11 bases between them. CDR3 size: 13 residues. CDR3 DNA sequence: TGTGCCACCAGCAGAGGAGCGGGGCGAGGCTACACCTTC. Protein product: CATSRGAGRGYTF. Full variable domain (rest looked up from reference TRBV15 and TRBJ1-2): DAMVIQNPRYQVTQFGKPVTLSCSQTLNHNVMYWYQQKSSQAPKLLFHYYDKDFNNEADTPDNFQSRRPNTSFCFLDIRSPGLGDTAMYLCATSRGAGRGYTFGSGTRLTVV.

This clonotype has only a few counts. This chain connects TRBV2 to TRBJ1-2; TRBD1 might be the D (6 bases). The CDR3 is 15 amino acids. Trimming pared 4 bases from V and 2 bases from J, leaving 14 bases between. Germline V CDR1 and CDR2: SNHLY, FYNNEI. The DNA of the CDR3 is TGTGCCAGCAGTGCCTCCGGAGGGGGGAACTATGGCTACACCTTC. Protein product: CASSASGGGNYGYTF.

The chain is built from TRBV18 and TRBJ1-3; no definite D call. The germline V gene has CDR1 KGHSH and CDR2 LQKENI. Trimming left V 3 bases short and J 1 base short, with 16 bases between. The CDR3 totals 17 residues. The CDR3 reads CASSPIPSVGSGNTIYF. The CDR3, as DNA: TGTGCCAGCTCACCCATCCCCTCTGTGGGGTCTGGAAACACCATATATTTT. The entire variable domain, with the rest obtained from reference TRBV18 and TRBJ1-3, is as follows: NAGVMQNPRHLVRRRGQEARLRCSPMKGHSHVYWYRQLPEEGLKFMVYLQKENIIDESGMPKERFSAEFPKEGPSILRIQQVVRGDSAAYFCASSPIPSVGSGNTIYFGEGSWLTVV.

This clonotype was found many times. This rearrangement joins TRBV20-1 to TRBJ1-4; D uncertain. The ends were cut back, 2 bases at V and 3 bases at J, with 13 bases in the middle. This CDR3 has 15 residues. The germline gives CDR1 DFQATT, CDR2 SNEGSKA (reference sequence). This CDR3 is CSARNGMEANEKLFF. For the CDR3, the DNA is TGCAGTGCTAGAAACGGGATGGAGGCTAATGAAAAACTGTTTTTT.

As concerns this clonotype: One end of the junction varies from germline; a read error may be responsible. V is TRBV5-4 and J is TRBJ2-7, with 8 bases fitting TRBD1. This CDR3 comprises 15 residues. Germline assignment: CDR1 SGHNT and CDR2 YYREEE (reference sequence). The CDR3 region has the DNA TGTGCCAACAGCTTGGCCGGGCAGGGGGCTGTTGAGCAGTACTTC. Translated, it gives CANSLAGQGAVEQYF. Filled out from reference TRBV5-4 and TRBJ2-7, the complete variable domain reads ETGVTQSPTHLIKTRGQQVTLRCSSQSGHNTVSWYQQALGQGPQFIFQYYREEENGRGNFPPRFSGLQFPNYSSELNVNALELDDSALYLCANSLAGQGAVEQYFGPGTRLTVT.

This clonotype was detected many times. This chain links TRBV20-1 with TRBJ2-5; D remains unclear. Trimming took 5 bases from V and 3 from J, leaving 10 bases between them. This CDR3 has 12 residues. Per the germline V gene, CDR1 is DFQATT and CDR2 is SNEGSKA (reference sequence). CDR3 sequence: CSAPHIKETQYF. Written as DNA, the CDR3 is TGCAGTGCTCCCCACATAAAAGAGACCCAGTACTTC.

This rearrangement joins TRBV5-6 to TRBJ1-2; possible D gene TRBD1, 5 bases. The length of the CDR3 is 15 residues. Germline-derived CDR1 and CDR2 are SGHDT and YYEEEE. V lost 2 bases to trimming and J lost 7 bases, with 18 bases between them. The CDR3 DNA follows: TGTGCCAGCAGCTTTGAAGACGGGGGGAGATCTGGCTACACCTTC. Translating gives CASSFEDGGRSGYTF.

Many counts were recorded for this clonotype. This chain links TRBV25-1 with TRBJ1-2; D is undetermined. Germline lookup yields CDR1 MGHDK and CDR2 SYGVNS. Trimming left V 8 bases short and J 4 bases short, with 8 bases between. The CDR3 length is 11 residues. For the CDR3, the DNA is TGTGCCAGCGGAAACACCTATGGCTACACCTTC. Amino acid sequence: CASGNTYGYTF.

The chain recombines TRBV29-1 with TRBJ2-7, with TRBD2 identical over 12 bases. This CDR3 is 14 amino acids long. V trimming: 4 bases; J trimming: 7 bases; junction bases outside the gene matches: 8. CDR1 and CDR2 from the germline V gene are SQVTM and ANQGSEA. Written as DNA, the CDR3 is TGCAGCGTTGGGACTAGCGGGGCCCCGCGAGAGCAGTACTTC. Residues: CSVGTSGAPREQYF.

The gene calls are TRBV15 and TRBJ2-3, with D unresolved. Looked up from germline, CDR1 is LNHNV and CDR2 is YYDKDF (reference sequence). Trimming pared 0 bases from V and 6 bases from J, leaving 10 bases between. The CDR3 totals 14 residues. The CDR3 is CATSRDMVADTQYF. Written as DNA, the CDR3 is TGTGCCACCAGCAGAGATATGGTGGCGGATACGCAGTATTTT. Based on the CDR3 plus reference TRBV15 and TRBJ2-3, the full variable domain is DAMVIQNPRYQVTQFGKPVTLSCSQTLNHNVMYWYQQKSSQAPKLLFHYYDKDFNNEADTPDNFQSRRPNTSFCFLDIRSPGLGDTAMYLCATSRDMVADTQYFGPGTRLTVL.

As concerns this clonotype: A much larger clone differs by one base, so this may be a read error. CDR3 protein: CASSFDGGYQPQHF. CDR3 bases: TGTGCCAGCAGCTTCGATGGGGGGTATCAGCCCCAGCATTTT. The chain couples TRBV7-2 to TRBJ1-5, with a possible D match to TRBD1 (5 bases). CDR1 SGHTA and CDR2 FQGNSA come from the germline V gene. The CDR3 sequence is 14 residues long. Trimming cost V 3 bases and J 5 bases, with 11 bases left between them.

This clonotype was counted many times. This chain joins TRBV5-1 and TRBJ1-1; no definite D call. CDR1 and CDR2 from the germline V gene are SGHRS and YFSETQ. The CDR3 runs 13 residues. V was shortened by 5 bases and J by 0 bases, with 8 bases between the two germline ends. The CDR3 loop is CASSSDMNTEAFF. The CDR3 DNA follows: TGCGCCAGCAGTTCGGATATGAACACTGAAGCTTTCTTT.

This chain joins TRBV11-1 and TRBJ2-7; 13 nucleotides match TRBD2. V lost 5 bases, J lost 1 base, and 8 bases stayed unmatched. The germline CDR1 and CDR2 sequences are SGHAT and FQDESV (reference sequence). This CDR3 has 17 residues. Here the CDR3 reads CASSPRPGLAGSYEQYF. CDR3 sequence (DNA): TGTGCCAGCAGCCCTCGTCCGGGACTAGCGGGGTCCTACGAGCAGTACTTC. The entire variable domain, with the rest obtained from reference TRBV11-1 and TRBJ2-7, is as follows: EAEVAQSPRYKITEKSQAVAFWCDPISGHATLYWYRQILGQGPELLVQFQDESVVDDSQLPKDRFSAERLKGVDSTLKIQPAELGDSAMYLCASSPRPGLAGSYEQYFGPGTRLTVT.

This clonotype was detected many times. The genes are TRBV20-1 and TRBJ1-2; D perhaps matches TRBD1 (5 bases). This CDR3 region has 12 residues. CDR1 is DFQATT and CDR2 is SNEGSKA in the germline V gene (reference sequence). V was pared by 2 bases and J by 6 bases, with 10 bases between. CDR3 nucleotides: TGCAGTGCTAGACAGGGAGGGCATGGCTACACCTTC. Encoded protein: CSARQGGHGYTF.

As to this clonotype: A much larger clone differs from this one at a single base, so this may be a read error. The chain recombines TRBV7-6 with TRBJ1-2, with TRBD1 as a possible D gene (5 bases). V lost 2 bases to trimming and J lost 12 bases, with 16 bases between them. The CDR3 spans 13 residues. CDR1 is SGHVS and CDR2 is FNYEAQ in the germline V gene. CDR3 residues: CASSLIGARGHTF. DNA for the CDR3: TGTGCCAGCAGCTTAATAGGGGCTCGGGGCCACACCTTC.

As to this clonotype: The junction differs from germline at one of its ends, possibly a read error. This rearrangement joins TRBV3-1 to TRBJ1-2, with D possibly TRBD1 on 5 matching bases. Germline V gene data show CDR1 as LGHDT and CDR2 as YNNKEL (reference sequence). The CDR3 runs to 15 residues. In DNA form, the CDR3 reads TGTGCCAGCAGCCAAGATGGGAAGGGACTAGGCGGCTACATCTTC. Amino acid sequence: CASSQDGKGLGGYIF. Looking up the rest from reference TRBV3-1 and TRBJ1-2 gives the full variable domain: DTAVSQTPKYLVTQMGNDKSIKCEQNLGHDTMYWYKQDSKKFLKIMFSYNNKELIINETVPNRFSPKSPDKAHLNLHINSLELGDSAVYFCASSQDGKGLGGYIFGSGTRLTVV.

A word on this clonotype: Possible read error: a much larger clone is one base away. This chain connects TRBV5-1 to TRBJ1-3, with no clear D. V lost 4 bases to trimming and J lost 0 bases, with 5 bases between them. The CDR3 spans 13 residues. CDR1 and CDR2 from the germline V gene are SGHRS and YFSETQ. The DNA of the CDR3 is TGCGCCAGCAGCCACGGCTCTGGAAACACCATATATTTT. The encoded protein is CASSHGSGNTIYF.